This T cell receptor beta chain was identified during a study of blood T cell repertoires in COVID-19 (dated by TCRdb to the early 2020s). Regarding the study in general: Samples from collaborators originated in the United States, Italy and Spain and spanned both the acute and convalescent phases of COVID-19. A de-identified subject ID, COVID-19 status, age in years and sex were almost always included in the sample metadata. The samples were drawn from the first 160 participants of the ongoing ImmuneRACE study and from 950 to 1,500 subjects provided by 6 global collaborators. The repertoires were released in a freely available public database intended as a resource for research on the immune response to SARS-CoV-2. The material from the prospective study consisted of cDNA or gDNA derived from T cells, B-cell-depleted T cells, or PBMCs. Where available, HLA class I and class II types were obtained from metadata supplied by the sample provider rather than from assay-based typing. Deeply sampled blood TCRbeta repertoires from subjects exposed to, actively infected with, or recovered from COVID-19 were included in the dataset. What the work shows at the level of the full study, not this receptor alone: The quantity of clinical and demographic metadata differed by source and by participant and was supplied without curation.

TCRbeta CDR3 regions were amplified from genomic DNA by means of the immunoSEQ Assay, a bias-controlled multiplex PCR. For the original study's pipeline: Nucleated cell counts per sample were estimated from amplification of reference gene primers within the assay. To quantify the absolute abundance of each unique TCRbeta CDR3 rearrangement, sequence reads were collapsed and filtered. For each sample, productive Simpson clonality was calculated by taking the square root of Simpson's diversity index across productive rearrangements. TCRdb re-hosts the immuneACCESS table, in-frame sequences only. Its copies lack some clones; in the studies checked, an unresolved V gene accounts for under half of them, and the cause for the rest is not known. D and trimming come from the DNA, and the V and J calls and clone size come from that table. This sample is represented by a few hundred thousand clones; around four fifths of them were singletons. The ten most abundant clones make up 1.5% to 2% of the sample.

Samples from volunteer blood donors who had recovered from COVID-19 were contributed by a second Seattle source. The collaborating institutions used their own protocols to collect whole blood in K2EDTA tubes. For TCRbeta analysis, collaborators shipped samples as frozen whole blood, isolated PBMCs, or DNA extracted from either of those sample types. To note about this clone: Its antigen remains unidentified. No much larger clonotype is one base removed from it; base qualities were not supplied.

The germline V gene encodes CDR1 SGHVS and CDR2 FNYEAQ. From cysteine to phenylalanine, the CDR3 is 18 amino acids long. Only the CDR3 DNA is retained, 54 bases long and in frame from the first base. Compared with germline, V lacks 0 bases and J lacks 6 bases; bases without a gene match: 13. Sequencing used peripheral blood. The rearranged chain carries TRBV7-6 and TRBJ2-3, and 9 bases in between align with TRBD2. This receptor was identified in a man aged 25-45 years who had recovered from COVID-19. The CDR3 sequence is CASSLALLAGVSGDTQYF. Here is the DNA: TGTGCCAGCAGCTTAGCGTTGTTAGCGGGGGTCTCAGGGGATACGCAGTATTTT.